The text below deals with one T cell receptor beta chain. Authors' methods: It was from reference gene primer amplification that nucleated cell counts were estimated. Sequenced by immunoSEQ multiplex PCR; TCRdb stores in-frame clones only, minus some. From that table come the V and J calls and clone size; the DNA was used to work out D and trimming. The sample carries some 110,000 clones, around 86% recorded once. This sample was included in a study of blood T cell repertoires in COVID-19. Background on the study: Nucleic acid was either cDNA or gDNA, and it came from T cells, B-cell-depleted T cells, or PBMCs.

With V trimmed by 1 base and J by 6 bases, 13 bases remained unmatched. The CDR3 sequence is 18 residues long. The germline gives CDR1 SGDLS, CDR2 YYNGEE. The gene calls are TRBV9 and TRBJ2-2; 9 bases line up with TRBD1. This clonotype was sampled from a human donor in a cohort sampled during active COVID-19. The specimen was peripheral blood. Here the CDR3 reads CASSVKVPGQGGPGELFF. Here the CDR3 DNA reads TGTGCCAGCAGCGTAAAAGTCCCGGGACAGGGCGGGCCCGGGGAGCTGTTTTTT.